This T cell receptor beta chain was observed in a study of vaccination effects on CD4 cells after COVID-19. Study-level background: Both of the two convalescent patients gave a sample, one 16 days and one a week before vaccination. The study's findings and limits: Long after vaccination, the clones induced by infection and by vaccine shrank markedly in size.

Following culture for approximately ten days, CD4+ T cells were isolated. Clones were sequenced by immunoSEQ multiplex PCR, and TCRdb holds only the in-frame ones, with some missing. The repertoire includes tens of thousands of clones, approximately 81% of them detected once, and roughly 8.8% sits in the top ten. Germline lookup yields CDR1 SGDLS and CDR2 YYNGEE. The CDR3 has 14 amino acids. V was pared by 2 bases and J by 2 bases, with 9 bases between. A remark on this clone: Antigen unknown.

This material consisted of CD4+ T cells from PBMCs cultured without peptide, taken before COVID-19 vaccination. The TCR originated in a human donor who had a prior SARS-CoV-2 infection. This chain links TRBV9 with TRBJ2-3; D not resolved. The CDR3 is CASSVQEITDTQYF. Written as DNA, the CDR3 is TGTGCCAGCAGCGTCCAGGAAATCACAGATACGCAGTATTTT. The variable domain in full, completed from reference TRBV9 and TRBJ2-3, reads DSGVTQTPKHLITATGQRVTLRCSPRSGDLSVYWYQQSLDQGLQFLIQYYNGEERAKGNILERFSAQQFPDLHSELNLSSLELGDSALYFCASSVQEITDTQYFGPGTRLTVL.